This is a list of T cell receptor beta chains from one sample in a study of OX40 agonist ivuxolimab in advanced cancers. Measured with immunoSEQ multiplex PCR; TCRdb has only the in-frame clones, and not every one. The profile shows about 68,000 clones, more than 70% of them singletons. Sample: CD4+ or CD8+ T cells sorted from blood, taken in a trial of the OX40 agonist ivuxolimab. The origin of the receptors is an adult with an advanced solid tumor such as melanoma, head and neck, liver or kidney cancer. CDR3s include the opening cysteine and the closing phenylalanine or tryptophan. A D gene is named only where the DNA matches it firmly. The size field is filled for only some rows; it gives once, few, many or a size class.

.	TRBV4-1	TRBJ1-1	.	CASSRSSEAFF	TGCGCCAGCAGCCGCTCTTCAGAAGCTTTCTTT
.	TRBV5-6	TRBJ1-1	TRBD1	CASSLVNRGDEAFF	TGTGCCAGCAGCTTGGTGAACAGGGGAGATGAAGCTTTCTTT
.	TRBV12-5	TRBJ2-2	TRBD2	CASGFAGLAGGRAGELFF	TGTGCTAGTGGTTTCGCGGGTCTAGCGGGGGGGCGCGCCGGGGAGCTGTTTTTT
.	TRBV7-9	TRBJ1-2	.	CASERAQEPFRSTF	TGTGCCAGCGAAAGAGCCCAGGAGCCCTTTAGATCCACCTTC
.	TRBV10-1	TRBJ1-1	.	CASSDGGSNTEAFF	TGCGCCAGCAGTGATGGGGGAAGTAACACTGAAGCTTTCTTT
.	TRBV7-2	TRBJ2-7	TRBD2	CASSIGSGGTNSYEQYF	TGTGCCAGCAGCATTGGGTCGGGGGGGACTAATTCCTACGAGCAGTACTTC
.	TRBV2	TRBJ1-5	.	CASSEAGYYQPQHF	TGTGCCAGCAGTGAGGCGGGGTATTATCAGCCCCAGCATTTT
.	TRBV6-5	TRBJ1-6	.	CASSYLSGPNSPLHF	TGTGCCAGCAGTTACCTGTCAGGGCCAAATTCACCCCTCCACTTT
few	TRBV6-5	TRBJ1-6	.	CASRGFPNSPLHF	TGTGCCAGCCGGGGGTTTCCTAATTCACCCCTCCACTTT
few	TRBV6-5	TRBJ2-7	.	CASSYTGLNPREQYF	TGTGCCAGCAGTTACACAGGGCTAAATCCTCGAGAGCAGTACTTC
few	TRBV6-5	TRBJ2-5	.	CASSQDQETQYF	TGTGCCAGCAGTCAGGACCAAGAGACCCAGTACTTC
.	TRBV6-6	TRBJ1-2	.	CASSPDGGNYGYTF	TGTGCCAGCAGTCCCGATGGGGGAAACTATGGCTACACCTTC
.	TRBV6-6	TRBJ1-6	TRBD1	CASRHLRTGLNSPLHF	TGTGCCAGCAGACACCTGCGGACAGGGTTGAATTCACCCCTCCACTTT
.	TRBV5-1	TRBJ2-7	TRBD1	CASSATTQGADEQYF	TGCGCCAGCAGCGCAACAACCCAGGGGGCGGACGAGCAGTACTTC
.	TRBV2	TRBJ1-2	.	CASSLDTTYGYTF	TGTGCCAGCAGTTTGGACACCACTTATGGCTACACCTTC
.	TRBV5-6	TRBJ1-2	.	CASSLARAAYGYTF	TGTGCCAGCAGCTTGGCCCGGGCAGCCTATGGCTACACCTTC